This T cell receptor beta chain was sequenced for a study of CD8+ T cells in alopecia areata. This clone was seen a handful of times. The CDR3 runs 13 residues. Germline V gene data show CDR1 as SQVTM and CDR2 as ANQGSEA. V lost 6 bases and J lost 0; bases outside the gene matches: 2. The study team obtained lesional scalp punch biopsies and peripheral blood from alopecia areata patients. Following extraction, RNA underwent reverse transcription to cDNA, which served as the sequencing template. Only in-frame clones appear in the TCRdb table, and some are missing; sequencing was by immunoSEQ multiplex PCR. The table has about 110,000 clones, about 50% seen once.

The chain links TRBV29-1 to TRBJ1-1; 9 bases fit TRBD1. The clonotype was recovered from a human donor with alopecia areata. The sequenced sample was NKG2D-low CD8+ T cells sorted from blood. CDR3 coding DNA: TGCAGCGTGGGGACAGGGATGAACACTGAAGCTTTCTTT. The encoded protein is CSVGTGMNTEAFF. Together with reference TRBV29-1 and TRBJ1-1, the CDR3 gives the full variable domain: SAVISQKPSRDICQRGTSLTIQCQVDSQVTMMFWYRQQPGQSLTLIATANQGSEATYESGFVIDKFPISRPNLTFSTLTVSNMSPEDSSIYLCSVGTGMNTEAFFGQGTRLTVV.